The 26 T cell receptor beta chains given below trace back to one sample, sequenced in a study of cytomegalovirus exposure and HLA in healthy donors. Generated by immunoSEQ multiplex PCR, the TCRdb table keeps only in-frame clones and is missing some. This table holds 35,000 to 55,000 clones, roughly 93% found once. Material: PBMCs. The receptors were gathered from a woman between 18 and 30 years old in good health and CMV-seronegative.

J is TRBJ2-1 and V is TRBV6-1; 9 positions match TRBD1. The CDR3 contains 18 residues. The J segment lost 1 base and the V segment lost 4 bases, leaving 11 bases of the junction unmatched. CDR1 is MNHNS, CDR2 SASEGT, per germline. The CDR3 loop reads CASSGPRDRDLSYNEQFF. DNA for the CDR3: TGTGCCAGCAGTGGGCCCCGGGACAGGGATCTTTCCTACAATGAGCAGTTCTTC.

In DNA, the CDR3 is TGTGCCAGCAGTCCTTCGAAGACTAGCGGGGGGTTCTCGAATTACAATGAGCAGTTCTTC. It specifies CASSPSKTSGGFSNYNEQFF. The V and J genes are TRBV28 and TRBJ2-1; 13 bases line up with TRBD2. The germline gives CDR1 MDHEN, CDR2 SYDVKM. The junction had 17 bases not matched to a gene; V was cut back by 5 bases and J by 4 bases. The CDR3 totals 20 residues.

A single count supports this clone. The chain employs TRBV9 and TRBJ2-6, with D possibly being TRBD2 (7 bases). V was clipped by 5 bases and J by 3 bases, with 12 bases between them. This CDR3 region has 15 residues. Looked up from germline, CDR1 is SGDLS and CDR2 is YYNGEE. The CDR3 region has the DNA TGTGCCAGCAGTGGGGGGGCGCTTGGGGCCAACGTCCTGACTTTC. Its protein is CASSGGALGANVLTF. The full variable domain, with the rest looked up from reference TRBV9 and TRBJ2-6, is DSGVTQTPKHLITATGQRVTLRCSPRSGDLSVYWYQQSLDQGLQFLIQYYNGEERAKGNILERFSAQQFPDLHSELNLSSLELGDSALYFCASSGGALGANVLTFGAGSRLTVL.

This clone has only a few counts. The chain uses TRBV6-4 and TRBJ2-2, with TRBD2 identical over 10 bases. This CDR3 spans 13 amino acids. V shed 8 bases and J 3 bases; nucleotides not matched to a gene: 0. CDR1 MRHNA and CDR2 SNTAGT come from the germline V gene. CDR3 nucleotide sequence: TGTGCCAGCGGGACTAGCGACACCGGGGAGCTGTTTTTT. It encodes CASGTSDTGELFF.

This clone is a singleton in its sample. This rearrangement joins TRBV12-2 to TRBJ1-5. TRBV12-2 is a documented pseudogene. The CDR3 length is 18 residues. The CDR3 region is CASRPGGTYHGVNQPQHF. The CDR3 bases are TGTGCAAGTCGCCCGGGGGGGACCTACCATGGGGTGAATCAGCCCCAGCATTTT.

The chain links TRBV27 to TRBJ2-7; D uncertain. This CDR3 spans 17 amino acids. V lost 2 bases and J lost 2, with 19 bases in between. The germline gives CDR1 MNHEY, CDR2 SMNVEV (reference sequence). The CDR3 loop reads CASSLTDRPLITYEQYF. In DNA form, the CDR3 reads TGTGCCAGCAGTTTAACAGACCGTCCACTTATTACCTACGAGCAGTACTTC.

The chain combines TRBV6-1 with TRBJ1-1; 8 bases line up with TRBD1. Germline V CDR1 and CDR2: MNHNS, SASEGT. The CDR3 spans 14 residues. The trim removed 3 bases at V and 7 bases at J, leaving 7 bases unmatched. The CDR3 spells CASSEGRGPGEAFF. The CDR3 DNA reads TGTGCCAGCAGTGAGGGCAGGGGGCCGGGTGAAGCTTTCTTT.

This chain connects TRBV5-1 to TRBJ2-2; 7 bases map to TRBD1. Looked up from germline, CDR1 is SGHRS and CDR2 is YFSETQ. With V trimmed by 4 bases and J by 6 bases, 6 bases remained unmatched. The CDR3 covers 14 residues. The CDR3 sequence: CASSTDRVPGELFF. The DNA for the CDR3 is TGCGCCAGCAGCACCGACAGGGTCCCCGGGGAGCTGTTTTTT.

This clone was detected only once. The rearrangement links TRBV14 to TRBJ2-5, with TRBD1 identical over 9 bases. This CDR3 contains 14 residues. Germline V lookup: CDR1 SGHDN, CDR2 FVKESK. J was trimmed by 7 bases and V by 1 base; bases with no gene match: 4. CDR3 region: CASSQVQGAGTQYF. CDR3 sequence (DNA): TGTGCCAGCAGCCAAGTACAGGGGGCCGGGACCCAGTACTTC.

The V call is TRBV2, the J call TRBJ2-3, with D unclear. The CDR3 length is 14 residues. The germline CDR1 and CDR2 sequences are SNHLY and FYNNEI. The V end lost 3 bases, the J end lost 3 bases, and 10 bases lay between the germline ends. CDR3 DNA sequence: TGTGCCAGCAGTGATTTTCACGGTACAGATACGCAGTATTTT. Its translation is CASSDFHGTDTQYF. Together with reference TRBV2 and TRBJ2-3, the CDR3 gives the full variable domain: EPEVTQTPSHQVTQMGQEVILRCVPISNHLYFYWYRQILGQKVEFLVSFYNNEISEKSEIFDDQFSVERPDGSNFTLKIRSTKLEDSAMYFCASSDFHGTDTQYFGPGTRLTVL.

This clone was counted only a few times. The V gene is TRBV5-1, the J gene TRBJ2-6, with 7 bases fitting TRBD1. CDR1 and CDR2 (germline): SGHRS, YFSETQ. The length of the CDR3 is 19 residues. The V gene end was trimmed by 0 bases and the J gene end by 1 base; junction bases not matched to a gene: 10. CDR3 DNA sequence: TGCGCCAGCAGCTTGGGACAGGGTATCTATTTATCTGGGGCCAACGTCCTGACTTTC. Its translation: CASSLGQGIYLSGANVLTF.

This clone was seen once. V is TRBV4-1 and J is TRBJ1-1; a weak D match, TRBD1 (5 bases). Germline CDR1 and CDR2: MGHRA and YSYEKL. This CDR3 comprises 17 residues. Trimming removed 1 base from V and 9 bases from J, with 24 bases in between. CDR3 amino acids: CASSQGPMDKAGNKAFF. The CDR3 DNA sequence: TGCGCCAGCAGCCAAGGCCCGATGGACAAGGCGGGGAATAAAGCTTTCTTT.

This rearrangement joins TRBV15 to TRBJ1-1; TRBD1 matches at 7 bases. This CDR3 region has 16 residues. V lost 1 base, J lost 3 bases, and 8 bases stayed unmatched. From germline, CDR1 is LNHNV and CDR2 YYDKDF (reference sequence). Written as DNA, the CDR3 is TGTGCCACCAGCAGAGTATCGACAGGGAAGGACACTGAAGCTTTCTTT. Protein product: CATSRVSTGKDTEAFF.

The J gene is TRBJ2-5, the V gene TRBV7-3, with 12 bases identical to TRBD2. With 0 bases clipped from V and 3 bases from J, the junction kept 2 bases outside the gene matches. Looked up from germline, CDR1 is SGHTA and CDR2 is FQGTGA. The CDR3 runs 16 residues. The CDR3 nucleotides read TGTGCCAGCAGCTTAACCCTAGCGGGGGGGAAAGAGACCCAGTACTTC. It is translated as CASSLTLAGGKETQYF.

This chain links TRBV28 with TRBJ2-5, with D perhaps matching TRBD2 (6 bases). Germline lookup yields CDR1 MDHEN and CDR2 SYDVKM. This CDR3 is 14 amino acids long. Trimming left V 5 bases short and J 1 base short, with 11 bases between. In DNA form, the CDR3 reads TGTGCCAGCAGTGACAGCGGGTTCCAAGAGACCCAGTACTTC. Encoded protein: CASSDSGFQETQYF.

The chain combines TRBV19 with TRBJ1-3; D uncertain. Trimming left V 6 bases short and J 1 base short, with 13 bases between. Germline values: CDR1 LNHDA, CDR2 SQIVND (reference sequence). The CDR3 is made up of 15 amino acids. This CDR3 is CASSDWVHSGNTIYF. The CDR3 nucleotides are TGTGCCAGTAGCGACTGGGTTCATTCTGGAAACACCATATATTTT.

This rearrangement joins TRBV27 to TRBJ2-7, with 10 bases lining up with TRBD1. The J segment lost 3 bases and the V segment lost 2 bases, leaving 4 bases of the junction unmatched. This CDR3 region has 15 residues. The germline V gene has CDR1 MNHEY and CDR2 SMNVEV (reference sequence). CDR3 coding DNA: TGTGCCAGCAGTTTACTGGGACAGGGGTACTACGAGCAGTACTTC. Protein product: CASSLLGQGYYEQYF.

The chain recombines TRBV9 with TRBJ2-1; possible D gene TRBD2, 5 bases. From germline, CDR1 is SGDLS and CDR2 YYNGEE. The CDR3 contains 15 residues. The V and J ends lost 0 bases and 8 bases respectively, with 15 bases between them. CDR3 residues: CASSVDTTPRDEQFF. The CDR3 coding sequence is TGTGCCAGCAGCGTAGACACCACCCCGAGGGATGAGCAGTTCTTC.

The chain is built from TRBV5-4 and TRBJ2-2; D not certain. The CDR3 is 12 amino acids. Germline assignment: CDR1 SGHNT and CDR2 YYREEE (reference sequence). V was clipped by 7 bases and J by 4 bases, with 8 bases between them. The chain's CDR3 is CASEAVTGELFF. CDR3 bases: TGTGCCAGCGAGGCGGTCACCGGGGAGCTGTTTTTT.

The rearrangement links TRBV19 to TRBJ2-7; 7 bases match TRBD1. The CDR3 runs to 11 residues. With 6 bases clipped from V and 4 bases from J, the junction kept 0 bases outside the gene matches. Per the germline V gene, CDR1 is LNHDA and CDR2 is SQIVND (reference sequence). The CDR3 DNA reads TGTGCCAGTAGACAGGGGTACGAGCAGTACTTC. Residues: CASRQGYEQYF.

The gene calls are TRBV27 and TRBJ1-2; 10 bases agree with TRBD1. After removal of 4 bases from V and 8 bases from J, the junction contained 13 bases not matched to a gene. Germline V gene lookup returns CDR1 MNHEY and CDR2 SMNVEV (reference sequence). The CDR3 has 16 residues. The CDR3 region is CASSSDTGTGVQGYTF. CDR3 nucleotides: TGTGCCAGCAGTTCAGATACCGGGACAGGGGTTCAAGGCTACACCTTC.

The V call is TRBV28, the J call TRBJ1-5; no firm D call. The CDR3 length is 14 residues. The V end lost 6 bases, the J end lost 4 bases, and 13 bases lay between the germline ends. Germline lookup yields CDR1 MDHEN and CDR2 SYDVKM. In nucleotides, the CDR3 is TGTGCCAGCAGGCCAGCGCTTTTTAATCAGCCCCAGCATTTT. It encodes CASRPALFNQPQHF.

The chain uses TRBV2 and TRBJ2-1; 8 nucleotides agree with TRBD2. CDR1 SNHLY and CDR2 FYNNEI come from the germline V gene. The CDR3 totals 16 residues. V trimming: 0 bases; J trimming: 6 bases; junction bases outside the gene matches: 7. Written as DNA, the CDR3 is TGTGCCAGCAGTGAAGCGCTGAGCGGGAGAAGCAATGAGCAGTTCTTC. Residues: CASSEALSGRSNEQFF.

This chain joins TRBV2 and TRBJ2-1; TRBD1 is a possible D gene (6 bases). Germline lookup yields CDR1 SNHLY and CDR2 FYNNEI. This CDR3 is built from 16 residues. V was trimmed by 6 bases and J by 0 bases, leaving 15 bases between them. The CDR3 here is CASRADRYFSYNEQFF. The DNA for the CDR3 is TGTGCCAGCAGAGCTGACAGGTACTTCTCCTACAATGAGCAGTTCTTC.

The CDR3 DNA is TGTGCCAGTAAACTAGCGGGAGGCGCAGATACGCAGTATTTT. Translating gives CASKLAGGADTQYF. The J gene is TRBJ2-3, the V gene TRBV7-3; TRBD2 matches 12 bases. This CDR3 has 14 amino acids. J lost 4 bases, V lost 9 bases, and 5 bases had no gene match. The germline gives CDR1 SGHTA, CDR2 FQGTGA.

The count of this clone is one. The chain uses TRBV5-1 and TRBJ1-2; no clear D. CDR3 length equals 12 residues. V gave up 5 bases and J gave up 8 bases, with 13 bases separating them. The germline V gene has CDR1 SGHRS and CDR2 YFSETQ. CDR3 DNA sequence: TGCGCCAGCAGACCCGGGGTGGGCGGCTACACCTTC. Translation: CASRPGVGGYTF. The full variable domain, with the rest looked up from reference TRBV5-1 and TRBJ1-2, is KAGVTQTPRYLIKTRGQQVTLSCSPISGHRSVSWYQQTPGQGLQFLFEYFSETQRNKGNFPGRFSGRQFSNSRSEMNVSTLELGDSALYLCASRPGVGGYTFGSGTRLTVV.